This TCR beta chain originates from a study of cytomegalovirus exposure and HLA in healthy donors (dated by TCRdb to 2017 to 2019). About the investigation overall: An earlier analysis of several hundred of the donors reported 250 to 300 Gb of sequence data and around 110 million unique TCR beta sequences obtained from some 170 million T cells. An early release that covered 640 HLA-typed donors contained around 300 gigabases of sequencing data and tens of millions of unique TCR sequences. Of the roughly 400 genotyped donors, about 80% fell in the genetic ancestry cluster associated with self-reported Caucasian donors. The study aimed to test whether signatures of past pathogen exposure could be identified by cataloging public T cell receptors. The study profiled the T cell repertoires of fewer than 850 subjects by immunosequencing and related them to cytomegalovirus serostatus. Besides the first cohort of around 700 subjects, a separate validation cohort made up of over 100 different subjects was used. High-throughput TCR immunosequencing, statistical association of individual TCRs with disease status, and machine learning were combined to predict cytomegalovirus infection status. A later analysis re-examined previously published TCR beta repertoires from just over 650 donors and added high-resolution HLA genotyping to investigate patterns of TCR occurrence. The later analysis used no new phenotypic data to find candidate immune exposures, relying instead on TCR beta sequences and their occurrence across donors. An earlier analysis of roughly 580 of the donors used high-throughput TCR beta sequencing to judge whether each TCR beta V gene segment behaved as functional or pseudogenic. Donor age, sex, ethnicity and CMV serostatus were compiled alongside the repertoire data. Genome-wide SNP genotypes for about 65% of the 666 donors were used in a later genetic analysis, which treated that subset as a discovery cohort. All discovery cohort repertoires had been generated on a single sequencing platform. Both class I and class II loci were covered by HLA typing, at four-digit resolution. Typing coverage differed by locus: A, B, C, DRB1 and DQB1 were typed in about 629-640 donors, DQA1 in about 510, DPA1 in 606, and DPB1 in just under 490. Several DR-DQ haplotypes were treated as single units for association and clustering because of strong linkage in the cohort. Across around 400 genotyped donors of the cohort, an average of roughly 250,000 unique TCR beta nucleotide sequences per donor were sequenced, and roughly 20% of those sequences were non-productive.

General study outcomes and caveats: Because counts were too low, some 17 rarely observed V segments, including chromosome 9 orphons, were excluded from the earlier analysis of 587 of the donors. Some IMGT-functional V segments, including TRBV6-2 and TRBV6-3, could not be distinguished by the 87-base-pair reads and were therefore excluded. According to the authors, the approach could potentially be generalized to other disease states and immunological phenotypes. An earlier analysis of some 560 of the donors showed that most TCR beta V segments appeared in productive rearrangements either about 87% or about 30% of the time, which broadly matched IMGT annotations. An association between a missense DCLRE1C variant and V-gene and J-gene trimming of TCR beta chains was found in a later genetic analysis and replicated in an independent cohort. A later analysis found that most CMV-associated TCR beta chains appeared HLA-restricted, with HLA associations seemingly driven largely by CMV exposure. A later analysis reported that several top co-occurrence clusters appeared linked to parvovirus B19, influenza, CMV and Epstein-Barr virus. Most TCR sequences were observed very rarely across donors, whereas some public TCRs were present in many individuals. Immune exposure information for the cohort was limited to CMV serostatus. Strong co-occurrence of HLA alleles, especially DR and DQ, made assigning TCR associations to individual alleles difficult. The sequencing pipeline was judged likely to have produced a cluster of highly shared sequence variants as a technical artifact. In this cohort, only TCR beta chains were sequenced, and detectable features were limited by the absence of alpha or paired-chain data. The classifier was reported to diagnose cytomegalovirus status with high specificity and sensitivity in both the original cohort and the validation cohort. Compared with equally common non-associated chains, HLA-associated TCR beta chains in a later analysis were more clonally expanded and had lower generation probabilities. In a later genetic analysis, fewer N-insertions in productive TCRs were reported among donors in an Asian-associated ancestry cluster than the roughly 700-donor mean. A later analysis found that TCR association rates varied across HLA loci, with DRB1 alleles showing the most associated TCRs and HLA-C alleles the fewest. The study gave a list of some 150 TCR beta chains associated with cytomegalovirus. A further reported finding was that TCR beta sequences accurately predicted the HLA-A and HLA-B alleles for most subjects in the first cohort. Because HLA typing was missing for some donors at each locus, association tests included only the typed subset. Correlated functional status among segregating V segments might be attributable to linkage disequilibrium, but an unknown experimental factor could not be ruled out. The presence/absence analyses assumed that sequencing depth was roughly uniform across donors, and that assumption may not be true. In vitro tests confirmed that a few of the cytomegalovirus-associated TCR beta chains recognize cytomegalovirus antigens. A later analysis associated roughly 17,000 TCR beta sequences with specific HLA alleles at a false discovery rate of 0.05.

In total, 666 healthy bone marrow donors made up the cohort. All cohort members were sampled while nominally healthy, although unrecorded immune exposures were likely present. The donor was CMV seropositive and was included in the group of 300 or so seropositive cohort members. Every donor gave a peripheral blood sample, and the peripheral blood mononuclear cells from that sample were used for TCR beta sequencing. The Qiagen DNeasy Blood Extraction Kit was used to extract genomic DNA from the blood cell samples. Libraries were made using the immunoSEQ multiplex PCR assay. For the multiplex PCR, a mixture combining 60 forward primers for TCR Vbeta segments and 13 reverse primers for TCR Jbeta segments was used. A multiplex PCR assay on genomic DNA amplified the CDR3 region of rearranged TCR beta genes. The Illumina HiSeq System was used to sequence the amplified TCR beta libraries as 87-base-pair reads. The authors' pipeline ran thus. A later analysis counted some 74 million unique TCR beta chains across the 670 or so repertoires, and roughly 10 million of these chains were shared by at least two donors. Raw reads were error-corrected and collapsed into unique sequences with a nearest-neighbor algorithm that merged closely related sequences to remove PCR and sequencing errors. V, D and J gene segments were assigned by aligning CDR3 sequences to IMGT reference sequences. Each retained sequence needed at least a six-nucleotide match to both a V gene segment and a J gene segment. A rearrangement was called productive if the CDR3 had no stop codons and remained in frame with V and J, and every other rearrangement was called non-productive. Following IMGT convention, CDR3 was defined as the stretch from the second conserved V-encoded cysteine up to the conserved J-encoded phenylalanine. Sequences without an unambiguous match to a single V gene segment were excluded from the earlier analysis of almost 600 of the donors. An earlier analysis of a few hundred of the donors called V segments functional above 56.7% productive rearrangements and segregating when the between-donor standard deviation exceeded 5%. A statistical classification framework was developed to diagnose cytomegalovirus status using the catalog of TCR beta chain sequences. In a later analysis, TCR nucleotide sequences were compared against IMGT/GENE-DB human TR gene sequences so that V and J genes could be assigned. Using the TCRdist pipeline, a later analysis assigned CDR3 sequences along with most-parsimonious VDJ recombination scenarios. In a later analysis, each TCR beta chain was defined by its CDR3 amino acid sequence together with its V-gene family, and reads lacking a unique V-gene family were excluded. As a way to deal with suspected cross-contamination and a sequencing artifact, a later analysis dropped 640 or so nucleotide sequences that were highly shared and had low generation probability. In a later analysis, a clonal expansion index for each public chain was calculated from normalized within-repertoire ranks of inferred template counts. In a later analysis, generation probabilities were computed with a VDJ recombination model fitted to out-of-frame rearrangements, and the resulting probabilities were checked against IGoR. Hypergeometric tests were used in a later analysis to score TCR-TCR, TCR-HLA and TCR-CMV co-occurrence, with a repertoire-size bias correction applied to the TCR pairs. In a later analysis, false discovery rates were estimated by permuting HLA or CMV assignments 20 times. In a later analysis, co-occurring TCRs were grouped using DBSCAN, with TCRdist sequence similarity added in when clustering inside HLA-allele-positive subsets. Co-occurrence clustering excluded repertoires with fewer than 30,000 or more than 120,000 public chains, plus five with anomalous nucleotide sharing. In TCRdb, the immuneACCESS table is reduced to in-frame sequences with V and J assigned. These tables do not hold every clone; where another copy was compared, an unresolved V gene accounts for under half, and the others remain unexplained. For V, J and clone size, that table is used; D and trimming come from the DNA. In all, the sample holds around 120,000 clones, and about 75% of those were seen once. The top ten clonotypes cover roughly 31% of the sample.

V is pared back by 1 base and J by 4 bases, with 19 bases lying between the germline termini. Reading the germline V gene gives CDR1 SGHTA and CDR2 FQGNSA. From its cysteine to its phenylalanine, the CDR3 spans 17 amino acids. Of the read, only the CDR3 DNA is kept; its 51 bases are in frame from base 1. This clone occurred a few times. Its recognized antigen is unknown. Base qualities are missing; no much larger clone stands one base away. The sequence joins TRBV7-2 to TRBJ2-5, and possibly TRBD2, on 7 matching bases. This clonotype was sampled from a man in his 60s in good health and CMV-seropositive. Sequenced sample: PBMCs. The CDR3 sequence is CASSLGNRAGQGETQYF. The DNA sequence follows: TGTGCCAGCAGCTTAGGGAATAGAGCGGGACAAGGAGAGACCCAGTACTTC.